The clone carrying this T cell receptor (beta chain) came up a few times. Its antigen is currently unknown. Germline CDR1 is SGHVS and CDR2 is FNYEAQ. Trimming cost V 5 bases and J 4 bases, with 11 bases left between them. The CDR3 spans 14 residues. These data are taken from a study of T cells in Graves' hyperthyroidism and ophthalmopathy. A patient was excluded if there was uncontrolled infection, other autoimmune disease, pregnancy or lactation. Cells are PBMCs isolated from about 10 ml of fresh blood. Regions amplified from RNA transcripts were the TCR beta CDR3 regions. HTBI primers drove first-round RT-PCR of the TCR CDR3. Each CDR3 protein gets one entry after TCRdb re-called the multiplex PCR reads with MiXCR. The table includes about 380,000 distinct CDR3 sequences, about 18% detected once. Findings and limits, study-wide: Ophthalmopathy was separated from stable hyperthyroidism by a 13 V-J model.

The rearrangement joins TRBV7-6 to TRBJ2-2; no reliable D call. This clonotype originated in a man aged 18 to 29 with Graves' ophthalmopathy. The sequencing sample was made of blood. The DNA of the CDR3 is TGTGCCAGCAGCGATCTAGGGCCCACCGGGGAGCTGTTTTTT. It encodes CASSDLGPTGELFF.